This TCR beta chain was obtained from a study of cytomegalovirus exposure and HLA in healthy donors (dated by TCRdb to 2017 to 2019). General notes on the study: In an earlier analysis of some 550 of the donors, under 300 Gb of sequence data and 117 million unique TCR beta sequences from about 190 million T cells were reported. In an earlier analysis of 587 of the donors, high-throughput TCR beta sequencing was used to judge whether each TCR beta V gene segment behaved as functional or pseudogenic. A later genetic analysis took genome-wide SNP genotypes for about 65% of the roughly 670 donors and used that subset as a discovery cohort. Along with the roughly 700-subject first cohort, a separate validation cohort of over a hundred different subjects was used. Several DR-DQ haplotypes were handled as single units for association and clustering, since linkage in the cohort was strong. An early release that covered some 630 HLA-typed donors contained around 330 gigabases of sequencing data and 65 million to 100 million unique TCR sequences. The study aimed to test whether cataloging public T cell receptors could reveal signatures of past pathogen exposure. The number of donors typed differed by locus, with roughly 620-630 for A, B, C, DRB1 and DQB1, roughly 520 for DQA1, 600 to 610 for DPA1, and some 440 for DPB1. Using immunosequencing, the study profiled T cell repertoires from about 650 subjects and related those repertoires to cytomegalovirus serostatus. Rather than drawing on any new phenotypic data, the later analysis identified candidate immune exposures from TCR beta sequences and the way those sequences occurred across donors. Class I and class II HLA loci were covered by the typing at four-digit resolution. Among about 400 genotyped donors of the cohort, an average of around 220,000 unique TCR beta nucleotide sequences was sequenced per donor, of which approximately 18% were non-productive. Donor age, sex, ethnicity and CMV serostatus were collected together with the repertoire data. Every discovery cohort repertoire had been produced on one sequencing platform. The study combined high-throughput TCR immunosequencing, statistical association of individual TCRs with disease status, and machine learning to predict cytomegalovirus infection status. In a later analysis, previously published TCR beta repertoires from 600 to 850 donors were re-analyzed and high-resolution HLA genotyping was added so that TCR occurrence patterns could be studied. The genetic ancestry cluster associated with self-reported Caucasian donors included 70% to 85% of the 300 to 450 genotyped donors. The full study reports these points: Specific HLA alleles were associated with some 15,000 TCR beta sequences at a false discovery rate of 0.05 in a later analysis. Several of the top co-occurrence clusters appeared to be linked to parvovirus B19, influenza, CMV and Epstein-Barr virus, according to a later analysis. While some public TCRs were present in many individuals, most TCR sequences turned up only very rarely across donors. When HLA alleles, especially DR and DQ, strongly co-occurred, attributing TCR associations to individual alleles was difficult. In a later analysis, HLA-associated TCR beta chains showed more clonal expansion and lower generation probabilities than non-associated chains that were equally common. A cluster of highly shared sequence variants was judged likely to represent a technical artifact of the sequencing pipeline. In vitro tests confirmed that three of the cytomegalovirus-associated TCR beta chains recognize cytomegalovirus antigens. The authors suggested that the approach could potentially be extended to other disease states and immunological phenotypes. An earlier analysis of approximately 500 of the donors showed that most TCR beta V segments appeared in productive rearrangements either about 87% or about 30% of the time, which broadly matched IMGT annotations. Most CMV-associated TCR beta chains appeared to be HLA-restricted in a later analysis, and the HLA associations seemed to be driven largely by CMV exposure. A total of around 150 TCR beta chains were listed by the study as associated with cytomegalovirus. Linkage disequilibrium might explain the correlated functional status among segregating V segments, but an unknown experimental factor could not be excluded. The classifier was reported to diagnose cytomegalovirus status with high specificity and sensitivity in both the original cohort and the validation cohort. Because HLA typing was missing for some donors at each locus, association tests included only the typed subset. The only immune exposure information available for the cohort was CMV serostatus. A later analysis found that TCR association rates varied across HLA loci, with DRB1 alleles showing the most associated TCRs and HLA-C alleles the fewest. Presence/absence analyses assumed roughly uniform sequencing depth across donors, an assumption that may not hold. A further reported finding was that TCR beta sequences accurately predicted the HLA-A and HLA-B alleles for most subjects in the first cohort. A later genetic analysis reported fewer N-insertions in productive TCRs among donors in an Asian-associated ancestry cluster than the roughly 720-donor mean. This cohort had only TCR beta chains sequenced, and the lack of alpha or paired-chain data limited which features could be detected. Because counts were too low, about 18 rarely observed V segments, including chromosome 9 orphons, were left out of the earlier analysis of about 500 of the donors. V-gene and J-gene trimming of TCR beta chains was associated with a missense DCLRE1C variant in a later genetic analysis, and the association was replicated in an independent cohort.

The library was generated by the immunoSEQ multiplex PCR assay. A mixture of 60 forward primers for TCR Vbeta segments and 13 reverse primers for TCR Jbeta segments was used in the multiplex PCR. The CDR3 region of rearranged TCR beta genes was amplified from genomic DNA with a multiplex PCR assay. The Illumina HiSeq System was used to sequence the amplified TCR beta libraries as 87-base-pair reads. The original pipeline was this. A later analysis tallied 80 million to 95 million unique TCR beta chains across the 640 or so repertoires, and about 12 million of those chains were shared by two or more donors. To remove PCR and sequencing errors, raw reads were error-corrected and collapsed into unique sequences using a nearest-neighbor algorithm that merged closely related sequences. To assign V, D and J gene segments, CDR3 sequences were aligned to IMGT reference sequences. For a sequence to be retained, at least a six-nucleotide match to both a V gene segment and a J gene segment was required. A rearrangement counted as productive if the CDR3 had no stop codons and remained in frame with V and J, and every other rearrangement counted as non-productive. Following IMGT convention, CDR3 was defined as the stretch from the second conserved V-encoded cysteine to the conserved J-encoded phenylalanine. The earlier analysis of 587 of the donors excluded sequences that lacked an unambiguous match to a single V gene segment. In an earlier analysis of approximately 610 of the donors, V segments were called functional above 56.7% productive rearrangements and were called segregating when the between-donor standard deviation exceeded 5%. A statistical classification framework was built for diagnosing cytomegalovirus status from the catalog of TCR beta chain sequences. A later analysis assigned V and J genes by comparing TCR nucleotide sequences with IMGT/GENE-DB human TR gene sequences. A later analysis assigned CDR3 sequences and most-parsimonious VDJ recombination scenarios with the TCRdist pipeline. In a later analysis, each TCR beta chain was defined by its CDR3 amino acid sequence together with its V-gene family, and reads without a unique V-gene family were excluded. In a later analysis, 450 to 600 highly shared, low-generation-probability nucleotide sequences were removed to address suspected cross-contamination and a sequencing artifact. In a later analysis, a clonal expansion index was calculated for each public chain from normalized within-repertoire ranks of inferred template counts. In a later analysis, generation probabilities were computed using a VDJ recombination model fitted to out-of-frame rearrangements, and the results were checked against IGoR. In a later analysis, TCR-TCR, TCR-HLA and TCR-CMV co-occurrence was scored with hypergeometric tests, and a repertoire-size bias correction was applied to TCR pairs. In a later analysis, false discovery rates were estimated by permuting HLA or CMV assignments 20 times. In a later analysis, co-occurring TCRs were grouped with DBSCAN, and TCRdist sequence similarity was added when clustering was performed within HLA-allele-positive subsets. Co-occurrence clustering excluded repertoires with fewer than 30,000 or more than 120,000 public chains, plus five with anomalous nucleotide sharing. TCRdb holds this immuneACCESS table with in-frame rearrangements only. Some clones are missing; in checked studies, unresolved V genes explain under half, and the rest has no known cause. V and J calls and clone size are those listed in that table; D and trimming were worked out from the DNA. Recorded for this sample are tens of thousands of clones; over 60% of them occurred a single time. Roughly 3.9% of the sample is taken by the ten largest.

For this clone: Its antigen is not yet known. Base qualities are missing; no much larger clone stands one base away.

In total, roughly 670 healthy bone marrow donors made up the cohort. At the time of sampling, all cohort members were nominally healthy, though unrecorded immune exposures were likely present. The donor was CMV seronegative and belonged to the group of approximately 320 seronegative cohort members. Every donor gave a peripheral blood sample, and the peripheral blood mononuclear cells from that sample were used for TCR beta sequencing. The Qiagen DNeasy Blood Extraction Kit was used to extract genomic DNA from the blood cell samples. Sequenced material: PBMCs. The clonotype comes from a man aged 25-45 years in good health and CMV-seronegative.

CDR3 protein: CASSLERRGLAGQNEQYF. In nucleotides, the sequence is TGCGCCAGCAGCTTGGAGCGTAGGGGACTAGCGGGACAAAACGAGCAGTACTTC. The chain joins TRBV5-1 to TRBJ2-7, with TRBD2 identical over 13 junction bases. Trimmed from V: 0 bases; trimmed from J: 5 bases; junction bases lacking a gene match: 11. From its cysteine to its phenylalanine, the CDR3 spans 18 amino acids. The entry retains the CDR3 DNA only, 54 bases that are in frame from base 1. According to the germline V gene, CDR1 reads SGHRS and CDR2 reads YFSETQ. With all but the CDR3 taken from the reference TRBV5-1 and TRBJ2-7 genes, the full variable domain is: KAGVTQTPRYLIKTRGQQVTLSCSPISGHRSVSWYQQTPGQGLQFLFEYFSETQRNKGNFPGRFSGRQFSNSRSEMNVSTLELGDSALYLCASSLERRGLAGQNEQYFGPGTRLTVT.